This T cell receptor beta chain appears in the sequencing data of a study of beta chain features in type 1 diabetes. Overall study results and limits: Compared with healthy donors, patients appeared to share more similar naive, central memory and regulatory TCRB repertoires.

The CDR3 is 14 amino acids. Germline CDR1 SGHTA, CDR2 FQGTGA. V was clipped by 4 bases and J by 11 bases, with 18 bases between them. Every bit of the isolated RNA underwent reverse transcription, so sequencing read expressed TCRB transcripts. TCRdb's table, derived via immunoSEQ multiplex PCR, lists solely in-frame clones and lacks some. The table has 970,000 or so clones, 15% to 20% seen once. This clone turned up a few times. Its antigen is currently unknown. The chain links TRBV7-3 to TRBJ2-1; the D call may be TRBD1 or TRBD2 (6 bases each). Sequencing input: naive CD4+ T cells from blood. This receptor was taken from a young woman in good health. In nucleotides, the CDR3 is TGTGCCAGCAGCTATAACGCGGTCGGGGGCAAGCAGTTCTTC. Amino acid sequence: CASSYNAVGGKQFF.